This T cell receptor beta chain was found in a study of identical twins. This clonotype showed up many times. Carrying unique molecular identifiers, the cDNA also gained a universal primer site through template switching. One entry per CDR3 protein, called by TCRdb with MiXCR from the 5' RACE reads. The data hold 400,000 to 500,000 distinct CDR3 sequences, with around 20% observed a single time. This CDR3 region has 13 residues. J lost 6 bases, V lost 6 bases, and 3 bases had no gene match. Per germline, CDR1 MNHEY and CDR2 SMNVEV (reference sequence). V and J are TRBV27 and TRBJ1-5, with 9 bases aligning to TRBD1. The clonotype originates from a man in his fifties in good health. Input material: naive T cells sorted from blood. CDR3 amino acids: CASRGQGGQPQHF. The CDR3 bases are TGTGCCAGCAGGGGACAGGGAGGTCAGCCCCAGCATTTT.